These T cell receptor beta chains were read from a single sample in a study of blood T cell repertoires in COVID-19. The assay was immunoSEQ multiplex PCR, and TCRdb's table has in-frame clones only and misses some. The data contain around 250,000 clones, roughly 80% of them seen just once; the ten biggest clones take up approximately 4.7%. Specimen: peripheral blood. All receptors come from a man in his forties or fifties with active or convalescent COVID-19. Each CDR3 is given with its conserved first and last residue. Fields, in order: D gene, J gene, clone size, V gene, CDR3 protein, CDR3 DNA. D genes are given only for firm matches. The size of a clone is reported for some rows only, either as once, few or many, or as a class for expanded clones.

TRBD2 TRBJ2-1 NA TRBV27 CASSLTGTRGYNEQFF TGTGCCAGCAGTTTGACCGGGACTAGAGGGTACAATGAGCAGTTCTTC
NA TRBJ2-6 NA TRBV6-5 CASSQGFSGANVLTF TGTGCCAGCAGCCAGGGATTCTCTGGGGCCAACGTCCTGACTTTC
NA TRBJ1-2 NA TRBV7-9 CASSPGEDYGYTF TGTGCCAGCAGCCCCGGAGAGGACTATGGCTACACCTTC
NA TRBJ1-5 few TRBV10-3 CAIRDGGNQPQHF TGTGCCATCAGGGACGGGGGTAATCAGCCCCAGCATTTT
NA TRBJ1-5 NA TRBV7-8 CASSLTLLKSNQPQHF TGTGCCAGCAGCTTGACACTTTTGAAGAGCAATCAGCCCCAGCATTTT
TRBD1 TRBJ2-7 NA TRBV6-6 CASSTGGQIPYEQYF TGTGCCAGCAGTACAGGGGGGCAAATCCCTTACGAGCAGTACTTC
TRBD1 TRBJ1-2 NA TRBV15 CATSREKGAQNYGYTF TGTGCCACCAGCAGAGAGAAGGGGGCGCAGAACTATGGCTACACCTTC
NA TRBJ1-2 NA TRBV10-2 CASSEEAPYGYTF TGCGCCAGCAGTGAGGAGGCCCCCTATGGCTACACCTTC
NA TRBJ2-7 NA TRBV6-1 CASSDRRGREQYF TGTGCCAGCAGTGACCGCAGGGGACGTGAGCAGTACTTC
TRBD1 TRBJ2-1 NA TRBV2 CASSSPPDRVYNEQFF TGTGCCAGCTCCAGCCCCCCTGACAGGGTATACAATGAGCAGTTCTTC
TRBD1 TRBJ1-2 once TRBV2 CASMRTGGNYTF TGTGCCAGCATGAGGACAGGGGGCAACTACACCTTC
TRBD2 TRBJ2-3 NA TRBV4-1 CASSQEYSGGVADTQYF TGCGCCAGCAGCCAAGAGTACAGCGGGGGGGTCGCAGATACGCAGTATTTT
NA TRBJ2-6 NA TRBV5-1 CASSGDTASGANVLTF TGCGCCAGCAGCGGGGACACGGCCTCTGGGGCCAACGTCCTGACTTTC
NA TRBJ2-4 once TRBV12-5 CASGPSKGFIQYF TGTGCTAGTGGTCCCTCTAAGGGGTTCATTCAGTACTTC
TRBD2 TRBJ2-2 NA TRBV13 CASSLEAGVNTGELFF TGTGCCAGCAGCTTAGAGGCGGGGGTGAACACCGGGGAGCTGTTTTTT
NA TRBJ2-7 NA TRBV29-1 CSVVVAGQPYEQYF TGCAGCGTTGTAGTGGCAGGTCAACCCTACGAGCAGTACTTC
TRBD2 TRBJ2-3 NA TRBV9 CASSVEAGGPIDTQYF TGTGCCAGCAGCGTAGAGGCGGGGGGGCCGATAGATACGCAGTATTTT
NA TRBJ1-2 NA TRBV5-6 CASSPEELRDYGYTF TGTGCCAGCAGCCCTGAAGAGCTCCGGGACTATGGCTACACCTTC
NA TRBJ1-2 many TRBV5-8 CASSLVPGHPFYGYTF TGTGCCAGCAGCTTGGTGCCAGGGCATCCTTTCTATGGCTACACCTTC
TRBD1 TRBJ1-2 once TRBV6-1 CASSEDRGRYGYTF TGTGCCAGCAGTGAAGACAGGGGGCGTTATGGCTACACCTTC
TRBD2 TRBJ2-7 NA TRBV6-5 CASKIGGGPYEQYF TGTGCCAGCAAAATTGGCGGGGGACCCTACGAGCAGTACTTC
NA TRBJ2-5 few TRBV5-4 CASSLWASEETQYF TGTGCCAGCAGCTTGTGGGCTAGCGAAGAGACCCAGTACTTC
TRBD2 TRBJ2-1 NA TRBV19 CASSSGGGLNEQFF TGTGCCAGTAGTAGTGGGGGGGGTCTTAATGAGCAGTTCTTC
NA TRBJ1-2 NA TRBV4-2 CASSPNGQFSNYGYTF TGTGCCAGCAGCCCGAATGGACAGTTTTCTAACTATGGCTACACCTTC
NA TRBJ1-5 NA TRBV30 CAWSSGGNQPQHF TGTGCCTGGAGCTCGGGCGGGAATCAGCCCCAGCATTTT
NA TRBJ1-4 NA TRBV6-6 CASSYSGDREKLFF TGTGCCAGCAGTTACAGCGGGGACCGGGAAAAACTGTTTTTT
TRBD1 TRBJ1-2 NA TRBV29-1 CSVEEINRDSLYGYTF TGCAGCGTCGAAGAAATTAACCGGGACAGTCTCTATGGCTACACCTTC
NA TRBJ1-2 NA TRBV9 CASSVGPGHQGGYTF TGTGCCAGCAGCGTAGGGCCGGGGCACCAGGGGGGCTACACCTTC
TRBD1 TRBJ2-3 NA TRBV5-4 CASSIDRGPRDTQYF TGTGCCAGCAGCATAGACAGGGGACCTAGGGATACGCAGTATTTT
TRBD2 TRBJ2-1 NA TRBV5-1 CASSLQLAGDNEQFF TGCGCCAGCAGCTTGCAACTAGCGGGGGACAATGAGCAGTTCTTC
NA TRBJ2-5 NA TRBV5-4 CASSSAGPETQYF TGTGCCAGCAGCTCGGCGGGGCCAGAGACCCAGTACTTC
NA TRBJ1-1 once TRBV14 CASSQGPGQNTEAFF TGTGCCAGCAGCCAGGGCCCGGGACAGAACACTGAAGCTTTCTTT
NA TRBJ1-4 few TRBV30 CAWSLNSNEKLFF TGTGCCTGGAGCCTCAACTCTAATGAAAAACTGTTTTTT
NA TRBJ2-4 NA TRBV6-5 CAGGAQLKNIQYF TGTGCCGGGGGGGCACAGCTCAAAAACATTCAGTACTTC
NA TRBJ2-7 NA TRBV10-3 CAISESGRPAYEQYF TGTGCCATCAGTGAGTCGGGCAGGCCAGCCTACGAGCAGTACTTC
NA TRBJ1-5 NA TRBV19 CASSYPPGVSNQPQHF TGTGCCAGTAGTTATCCCCCAGGGGTTAGCAATCAGCCCCAGCATTTT
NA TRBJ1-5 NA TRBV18 CASSPSGGNQPQHF TGTGCCAGCTCACCTTCAGGGGGCAATCAGCCCCAGCATTTT
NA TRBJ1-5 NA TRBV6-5 CASSYSRYSNQPQHF TGTGCCAGCAGTTACTCGAGGTACAGCAATCAGCCCCAGCATTTT
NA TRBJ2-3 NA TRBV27 CASSSARGGTGTDTQYF TGTGCCAGCAGTTCGGCCCGTGGCGGGACTGGCACAGATACGCAGTATTTT
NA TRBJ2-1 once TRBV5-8 CASSLILTTFRNEQFF TGTGCCAGCAGCTTAATATTGACAACATTCCGCAATGAGCAGTTCTTC
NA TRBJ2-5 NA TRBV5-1 CASQRGSQETQYF TGCGCCAGCCAGAGGGGGTCCCAAGAGACCCAGTACTTC
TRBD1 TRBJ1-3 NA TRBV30 CAWSATGEEGSGNTIYF TGTGCCTGGAGTGCGACAGGGGAAGAAGGCTCTGGAAACACCATATATTTT
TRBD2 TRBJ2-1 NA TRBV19 CASSIQRGAYNEQFF TGTGCCAGTAGTATACAACGGGGGGCCTACAATGAGCAGTTCTTC
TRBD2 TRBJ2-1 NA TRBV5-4 CASARVAGVNNEQFF TGTGCCAGCGCCAGGGTAGCGGGGGTGAACAATGAGCAGTTCTTC
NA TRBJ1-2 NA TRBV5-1 CASSRDAGGYTF TGCGCCAGCAGCCGGGACGCGGGAGGCTACACCTTC
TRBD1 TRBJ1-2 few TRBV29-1 CSVAGQGPGGYTF TGCAGCGTTGCCGGACAGGGGCCCGGCGGCTACACCTTC
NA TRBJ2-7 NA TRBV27 CASVRSEQYF TGTGCCAGCGTAAGGAGCGAGCAGTACTTC
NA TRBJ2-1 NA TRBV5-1 CASSWAGTAHNEQFF TGCGCCAGCAGCTGGGCGGGGACAGCCCACAATGAGCAGTTCTTC
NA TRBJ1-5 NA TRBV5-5 CASSLMGGNQPQHF TGTGCCAGCAGCTTGATGGGCGGCAATCAGCCCCAGCATTTT
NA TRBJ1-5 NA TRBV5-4 CASREGVHQPQHF TGTGCCAGCAGAGAGGGGGTTCATCAGCCCCAGCATTTT
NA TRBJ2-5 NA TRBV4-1 CASSQAGAGLQETQYF TGCGCCAGCAGCCAAGCTGGAGCGGGTCTACAAGAGACCCAGTACTTC
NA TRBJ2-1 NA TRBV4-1 CASSQGGHGSYNEQFF TGCGCCAGCAGCCAAGGGGGGCACGGCTCCTACAATGAGCAGTTCTTC
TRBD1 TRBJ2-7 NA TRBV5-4 CASSWGQGRFEQYF TGTGCCAGCAGCTGGGGACAGGGGAGATTCGAGCAGTACTTC
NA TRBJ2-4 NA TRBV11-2 CASSLRVSGKNIQYF TGTGCCAGCAGCTTACGGGTGTCAGGGAAAAACATTCAGTACTTC
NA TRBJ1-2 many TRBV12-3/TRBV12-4 CASSLGAYGYTF TGTGCCAGCAGTTTAGGGGCTTATGGCTACACCTTC
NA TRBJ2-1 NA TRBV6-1 CASSEQGNEQFF TGTGCCAGCAGTGAACAGGGCAATGAGCAGTTCTTC
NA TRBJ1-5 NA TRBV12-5 CASGLVPGNQPQHF TGTGCTAGTGGTTTGGTCCCGGGAAATCAGCCCCAGCATTTT
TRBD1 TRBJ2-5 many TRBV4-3 CASSQGVPGTAEETQYF TGCGCCAGCAGCCAAGGGGTTCCCGGGACAGCCGAAGAGACCCAGTACTTC
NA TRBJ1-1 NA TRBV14 CASSREEGRAEAFF TGTGCCAGCAGCCGCGAGGAGGGTAGAGCTGAAGCTTTCTTT